Listed below are T cell receptor beta chains from one sample, sequenced in a study of T cell repertoires in cytomegalovirus infection. These receptors have no known antigen. Via MiXCR, TCRdb re-called the reads, giving one row per CDR3 protein. Of 360,000 or so distinct CDR3 sequences detected, roughly 34% appear once; the ten largest clones hold approximately 15%. This specimen was cultured PBMCs, taken from culture after CMV antigen stimulation. All receptors come from a human donor in good health (CMV status not recorded). Some clones in this sample may be carry-over from other donors' samples. Both conserved end residues are part of each CDR3. A D gene is named only where the DNA matches it firmly. Expanded clones get a size class; other rows say once, few or many, or leave the size out.

j_call: TRBJ2-5; v_call: TRBV7-2; clone_size: .; d_call: .; cdr3_nt: TGTGCCAGCAGCTTGGGGTATGGCGAGACCCAGTACTTC; cdr3_aa: CASSLGYGETQYF
j_call: TRBJ2-1; v_call: TRBV7-2; clone_size: .; d_call: .; cdr3_nt: TGTGCCAGCACCTCCTCGGGGTCGTCCTACAATGAGCAGTTCTTC; cdr3_aa: CASTSSGSSYNEQFF
j_call: TRBJ2-7; v_call: TRBV28; clone_size: .; d_call: TRBD2; cdr3_nt: TGTGCCAGCCTGACCGGGGCTAGCGGAGGCTCCTACGAGCAGTACTTC; cdr3_aa: CASLTGASGGSYEQYF
j_call: TRBJ2-3; v_call: TRBV6-2/TRBV6-3; clone_size: .; d_call: .; cdr3_nt: TGTGCCAGCAGTGCCCCAGTGCAAGATACGCAGTATTTT; cdr3_aa: CASSAPVQDTQYF
j_call: TRBJ1-2; v_call: TRBV6-2/TRBV6-3; clone_size: .; d_call: TRBD1; cdr3_nt: TGTGCCAGCAGTTACGGGACAGGGAACTCGGACTATGGCTACACCTTC; cdr3_aa: CASSYGTGNSDYGYTF
j_call: TRBJ2-5; v_call: TRBV27; clone_size: few; d_call: TRBD1; cdr3_nt: TGTGCCAGCAGTTTATTTTATGGACAGGGAGAAGAGACCCAGTACTTC; cdr3_aa: CASSLFYGQGEETQYF
j_call: TRBJ2-1; v_call: TRBV7-3; clone_size: .; d_call: .; cdr3_nt: TGTGCCAGCAGCTTAAGAATAGACCCTTACAATGAGCAGTTCTTC; cdr3_aa: CASSLRIDPYNEQFF
j_call: TRBJ1-3; v_call: TRBV19; clone_size: .; d_call: TRBD1; cdr3_nt: TGTGCCAGTAGCAAAACAGGGGTCTCTGGAAACACCATATATTTT; cdr3_aa: CASSKTGVSGNTIYF
j_call: TRBJ1-2; v_call: TRBV7-2; clone_size: few; d_call: .; cdr3_nt: TGTGCCAGCAGCCTTCAAGGGTATCAACAGGATGGCTACACCTTC; cdr3_aa: CASSLQGYQQDGYTF
j_call: TRBJ2-7; v_call: TRBV6-1; clone_size: .; d_call: .; cdr3_nt: TGTGCCAGCAGTCCCGACCGGGTCTCCTACGAGCAGTACTTC; cdr3_aa: CASSPDRVSYEQYF
j_call: TRBJ1-1; v_call: TRBV11-2; clone_size: few; d_call: TRBD1; cdr3_nt: TGTGCCAGCAGCCTCAGCGCGACAGGGTTGTACACTGAAGCTTTCTTT; cdr3_aa: CASSLSATGLYTEAFF
j_call: TRBJ1-4; v_call: TRBV12-3/TRBV12-4; clone_size: many; d_call: .; cdr3_nt: TGTGCCAGCAGCTGGGGCCCGCGGGGGGAAAAACTGTTTTTT; cdr3_aa: CASSWGPRGEKLFF
j_call: TRBJ2-7; v_call: TRBV3-1; clone_size: .; d_call: .; cdr3_nt: TGTGCCAGCAGTCGGACTAGTTTGGGGACATACGAGCAGTACTTC; cdr3_aa: CASSRTSLGTYEQYF
j_call: TRBJ2-5; v_call: TRBV28; clone_size: .; d_call: .; cdr3_nt: TGTGCCAGCGTTGACAGCCCCAGGACAACCCAGTACTTC; cdr3_aa: CASVDSPRTTQYF
j_call: TRBJ2-5; v_call: TRBV7-4; clone_size: few; d_call: TRBD2; cdr3_nt: TGTGCCAGCAGCTCAGCCGTCGCGGGAGACCGTGAGACCCAGTACTTC; cdr3_aa: CASSSAVAGDRETQYF
j_call: TRBJ2-2; v_call: TRBV5-3; clone_size: .; d_call: TRBD2; cdr3_nt: TGTGCCAGCGATTTGAGCGGGGCCGGGGAGCTGTTTTTT; cdr3_aa: CASDLSGAGELFF
j_call: TRBJ2-1; v_call: TRBV6-1; clone_size: few; d_call: TRBD1; cdr3_nt: TGTGCCAGCAGTAGTCGACCACCGGGACAGGGGGTCAATGAGCAGTTCTTC; cdr3_aa: CASSSRPPGQGVNEQFF
j_call: TRBJ1-1; v_call: TRBV4-1; clone_size: .; d_call: .; cdr3_nt: TGCGCCAGCAGTCCGGGTCCGAGGGACACTGAAGCTTTCTTT; cdr3_aa: CASSPGPRDTEAFF
j_call: TRBJ2-2; v_call: TRBV7-2; clone_size: few; d_call: .; cdr3_nt: TGTGCCAGCAGCACCAGGGGGGGCGGCACCGGGGAGCTGTTTTTT; cdr3_aa: CASSTRGGGTGELFF
j_call: TRBJ1-3; v_call: TRBV18; clone_size: .; d_call: .; cdr3_nt: TGTGCCAGCTCACCACCGGGTATCAGCTCTGGAAACACCATATATTTT; cdr3_aa: CASSPPGISSGNTIYF